Presented here are 2 T cell receptor beta chains from one specimen sequenced in a study of a mutant IDH1 vaccine in newly diagnosed glioma. Assay: immunoSEQ multiplex PCR; the TCRdb copy retains only in-frame clones and omits some. The top ten hold more than 4.5% of the sample, which has tens of thousands of clones, about 76% seen once. Time point of the sample: week 23, last vaccination. Doses of 300 ug of mutant IDH1 20-mer peptide were given with topical imiquimod. These receptors lack a known antigen. This sample comprised PBMCs, obtained from a glioma patient whose treatment included an IDH1 peptide vaccine. The origin of the receptors is a man aged 45-65 years with glioma.

This clone has just one count. The gene calls are TRBV9 and TRBJ1-2, with TRBD1 matching over 9 bases. From germline, CDR1 is SGDLS and CDR2 YYNGEE. The CDR3 is 13 amino acids. Germline trimming cut 3 bases from V and 7 bases from J; bases unmatched to any gene: 4. CDR3 protein: CASSAGQGTGYTF. CDR3 nucleotide sequence: TGTGCCAGCAGCGCGGGACAGGGAACTGGCTACACCTTC.

The CDR3 coding sequence is TGTGCCAGCAGCATACGACCCATTGAGCAGTTCTTC. It is translated as CASSIRPIEQFF. The chain carries TRBV7-2 and TRBJ2-1; D remains unclear. This CDR3 has 12 amino acids. The V and J ends lost 5 bases and 9 bases respectively, with 11 bases between them. Germline CDR1 reads SGHTA; CDR2 reads FQGNSA.